This T cell receptor (beta chain) was sequenced in a study of regulatory T cells in long-lasting Graves disease. iRepertoire HTBI primers and Arm-PCR of CDR3 regions built TCR beta libraries. One entry per CDR3 protein results from TCRdb running MiXCR on the multiplex PCR reads. This sample yields 300,000 to 400,000 distinct CDR3 sequences, of which around 20% are seen a single time; roughly 27% belongs to the top ten. The V gene end was trimmed by 0 bases and the J gene end by 4 bases; junction bases not matched to a gene: 7. The CDR3 has 17 residues. Germline V gene lookup returns CDR1 MNHEY and CDR2 SVGAGI. As to time point: persistent/refractory GD, antithyroid drugs over 5 years with positive TRAb. After RNA was extracted from PBMCs, the TCR library was made from it. This clonotype has a handful of counts. What it binds is not known. Study outcomes and limitations: Relative to newly diagnosed Graves' patients, persistent ones had lower TCR diversity. The study found TRBV28, TRBJ1-2 and TRBJ2-5 favored in persistent disease.

The sample in question was peripheral blood mononuclear cells (PBMCs), obtained when the disease was refractory, from a patient treated with antithyroid drugs. The source of this sequence is a female donor with Graves disease. The chain links TRBV6-5 to TRBJ1-4, with 8 bases aligning to TRBD1. The CDR3 DNA follows: TGTGCCAGCAGTTACTCGGGCAGGGGGCCTGGTAATGAAAAACTGTTTTTT. Protein: CASSYSGRGPGNEKLFF.